The 30 T cell receptor beta chains reported below all come from one sample, sequenced in a study of control samples from healthy donors and cancer patients. TCRdb's copy holds only in-frame clones and misses some; the assay was immunoSEQ multiplex PCR. The table includes approximately 140,000 clones, about 90% detected once. The source material was PBMCs. These receptors came from a man aged 50 or older with head and neck cancer.

This clone was seen just once. V is TRBV7-7 and J is TRBJ1-5; D remains unclear. There are 15 residues in the CDR3. The V gene's germline CDR1 is SSHAT and CDR2 FNYEAQ (reference sequence). CDR3 bases: TGTGCTAGTACCGTCTACCGGGATGGCAATCAGCCCCAGCATTTT. This codes for CASTVYRDGNQPQHF.

This chain connects TRBV7-9 to TRBJ1-1; D unresolved. The CDR3 sequence is 12 residues long. V was clipped by 5 bases and J by 4 bases, with 8 bases between them. The V gene's germline CDR1 is SEHNR and CDR2 FQNEAQ (reference sequence). The CDR3: CASSPRGTEAFF. In DNA, the CDR3 is TGTGCCAGCAGCCCCCGGGGCACTGAAGCTTTCTTT.

The CDR3 bases are TGCAGCGTTGAAGGGGGATCAGGTTACAATGAGCAGTTCTTC. It yields the protein CSVEGGSGYNEQFF. This sequence joins TRBV29-1 and TRBJ2-1; D is uncertain. Germline V gene sequence: CDR1 SQVTM, CDR2 ANQGSEA. The V gene lost 1 base and the J gene lost 4 bases, with 11 bases spanning the gap. This CDR3 comprises 14 residues.

This chain joins TRBV18 and TRBJ1-5; D is unclear. The length of the CDR3 is 12 residues. Trimming pared 0 bases from V and 8 bases from J, leaving 5 bases between. The germline gives CDR1 KGHSH, CDR2 LQKENI. CDR3 amino acids: CASSPPGEPQHF. The CDR3 DNA follows: TGTGCCAGCTCACCACCGGGTGAGCCCCAGCATTTT.

The chain links TRBV7-2 to TRBJ2-5, with D tentatively TRBD2 (5 bases). This CDR3 region has 14 residues. CDR1 and CDR2 from the germline V gene are SGHTA and FQGNSA. Deletions cut 5 bases from V and 4 bases from J, with 14 bases between. The CDR3 region is CASSPRPAGETQYF. CDR3 nucleotides: TGTGCCAGCAGCCCACGCCCGGCGGGAGAGACCCAGTACTTC.

The chain links TRBV27 to TRBJ1-5; 7 bases match TRBD1. J lost 4 bases, V lost 5 bases, and 5 bases had no gene match. Germline V gene sequence: CDR1 MNHEY, CDR2 SMNVEV (reference sequence). The CDR3 contains 14 residues. The DNA for the CDR3 is TGTGCCAGCAGTCCAAGACAGGGAAATCAGCCCCAGCATTTT. This codes for CASSPRQGNQPQHF.

The V gene is TRBV5-1, the J gene TRBJ2-3; the match to TRBD1 covers 10 bases. CDR1 and CDR2 from the germline V gene are SGHRS and YFSETQ. The CDR3 is 14 residues long. Trimming removed 9 bases from V and 3 bases from J; junction bases left unmatched: 7. Here the CDR3 DNA reads TGCGCCACCAACGACAGGGGGCTTACAGATACGCAGTATTTT. Its protein is CATNDRGLTDTQYF.

J is TRBJ2-7 and V is TRBV7-8; D is unresolved. CDR1 SGHVS and CDR2 FQNEAQ come from the germline V gene. The CDR3 is 15 amino acids. Deletions cut 5 bases from V and 0 bases from J, with 14 bases between. The CDR3: CASSPLGSSSYEQYF. CDR3 DNA: TGTGCCAGCAGCCCCCTTGGCAGTAGCTCCTACGAGCAGTACTTC.

This rearrangement joins TRBV6-5 to TRBJ2-7; D is ambiguous. This CDR3 has 11 amino acids. Per germline, CDR1 MNHEY and CDR2 SVGAGI. Trimming shortened V by 4 bases and J by 6 bases, and 7 bases separated the two germline ends. The CDR3 region is CASSSRTEQYF. The CDR3 DNA is TGTGCCAGCAGTTCTAGGACCGAGCAGTACTTC.

The J gene is TRBJ2-5, the V gene TRBV5-6; 7 bases align to TRBD1. V gave up 0 bases and J gave up 3 bases; unmatched junction bases: 5. The CDR3 contains 15 residues. Looked up from germline, CDR1 is SGHDT and CDR2 is YYEEEE. CDR3 coding DNA: TGTGCCAGCAGCTTGGGCAGACAGGGCGAAGAGACCCAGTACTTC. Encoded protein: CASSLGRQGEETQYF.

The chain joins TRBV21-1 to TRBJ2-7; the D call TRBD2 from the table was never checked on the DNA. TRBV21-1 is designated a pseudogene. The CDR3 totals 15 residues. The chain's CDR3 is CATNTGGLFVYEQYF. The CDR3 DNA is TGTGCCACCAACACCGGAGGTTTATTCGTCTACGAGCAGTACTTC.

This clone was picked up many times. CDR3 nucleotides: TGTGCCAGCAGCTTAGCCGGGACAGTCCCCGAGCAGTACTTC. Translation: CASSLAGTVPEQYF. This sequence joins TRBV11-1 and TRBJ2-7; TRBD1 aligns across 7 bases. The trim removed 0 bases at V and 6 bases at J, leaving 5 bases unmatched. The germline V gene encodes CDR1 SGHAT and CDR2 FQDESV (reference sequence). The CDR3 has 14 amino acids.

The V and J genes are TRBV3-1 (or the pseudogene TRBV3-2) and TRBJ2-7, with a tentative D call TRBD2 (5 bases). The CDR3 has 16 amino acids. Between the trimmed V and J ends, which lost 0 bases and 6 bases, there was a span of 18 bases. CDR1 is LGHDT, CDR2 YNNKEL, per germline (reference sequence). CDR3 region: CASSQDYGIGSGEQYF. CDR3 sequence (DNA): TGTGCCAGCAGCCAAGATTACGGGATTGGATCTGGCGAGCAGTACTTC.

In its sample, this clone was seen once. This rearrangement joins TRBV7-9 to TRBJ2-1, with a tentative D call TRBD1 (7 bases). CDR1 and CDR2 (germline): SEHNR, FQNEAQ (reference sequence). Trimming took 0 bases from V and 3 from J, leaving 12 bases between them. The CDR3 contains 16 residues. The CDR3 DNA sequence: TGTGCCAGCAGCTTAGCCAGGGGGGCCAACTACAATGAGCAGTTCTTC. The encoded protein is CASSLARGANYNEQFF.

This CDR3 reads CASSLRGGAEAETQYF. In DNA form, the CDR3 reads TGTGCCAGCAGCTTAAGGGGGGGCGCAGAGGCCGAGACCCAGTACTTC. The chain is built from TRBV11-2 and TRBJ2-5, with a tentative D call TRBD2 (7 bases). Germline assignment: CDR1 SGHAT and CDR2 FQNNGV. CDR3 size: 16 residues. V dropped 2 bases and J dropped 5 bases, with 18 bases sitting between them.

The rearrangement links TRBV9 to TRBJ2-2, with 7 bases identical to TRBD2. The CDR3 is 17 residues long. Germline-derived CDR1 and CDR2 are SGDLS and YYNGEE. With 4 bases clipped from V and 4 bases from J, the junction kept 13 bases outside the gene matches. The CDR3 sequence is CASSFPPWEGSTGELFF. The CDR3 nucleotides read TGTGCCAGCAGCTTTCCTCCGTGGGAGGGTTCCACCGGGGAGCTGTTTTTT.

V is TRBV9 and J is TRBJ1-1; D gene unclear. Looked up from germline, CDR1 is SGDLS and CDR2 is YYNGEE. V dropped 3 bases and J dropped 5 bases, with 20 bases sitting between them. The CDR3 loop spans 16 amino acids. This chain's CDR3 is CASSEGANLFGTEAFF. The CDR3 region has the DNA TGTGCCAGCAGCGAAGGCGCCAATTTATTCGGGACTGAAGCTTTCTTT.

The rearrangement joins TRBV27 to TRBJ2-7; perhaps D is TRBD1 or TRBD2 (5 bases each). CDR1 MNHEY and CDR2 SMNVEV come from the germline V gene (reference sequence). There are 15 residues in the CDR3. V dropped 7 bases and J dropped 3 bases, with 19 bases sitting between them. CDR3 nucleotide sequence: TGTGCCAGCAAACCCCTGGAGGCAGGGCGCTACGAGCAGTACTTC. As protein: CASKPLEAGRYEQYF.

The chain joins TRBV27 to TRBJ2-7; 7 nucleotides align to TRBD2. The CDR3 totals 15 residues. V dropped 10 bases and J dropped 0; count of bases not matched to a gene: 12. Germline V CDR1 and CDR2: MNHEY, SMNVEV (reference sequence). CDR3 in amino acids: CANTPREESSYEQYF. The CDR3 bases are TGTGCCAACACCCCCCGGGAGGAAAGCTCCTACGAGCAGTACTTC.

This chain uses TRBV5-8 with TRBJ2-7; 7 bases are shared with TRBD2. Unmatched junction bases numbered 7, after V lost 1 base and J lost 3 bases. From germline, CDR1 is SGHTS and CDR2 YDEGEE. CDR3 length equals 15 residues. In nucleotides, the CDR3 is TGTGCCAGCAGCTTGAAGGGGACGGGGGGCTACGAGCAGTACTTC. It is translated as CASSLKGTGGYEQYF.

This clone came up once. The chain recombines TRBV11-2 with TRBJ2-1, with 11 nucleotides matching TRBD2. J lost 5 bases, V lost 1 base, and 7 bases had no gene match. This CDR3 spans 17 amino acids. The germline V gene has CDR1 SGHAT and CDR2 FQNNGV. The CDR3 nucleotides read TGTGCCAGCAGCTTAGGACTAGCGGGATCGGGGGACAATGAGCAGTTCTTC. Encoded protein: CASSLGLAGSGDNEQFF.

The genes are TRBV9 and TRBJ2-6, with D perhaps being TRBD1 or TRBD2 (6 bases each). This CDR3 is 17 amino acids long. Looked up from germline, CDR1 is SGDLS and CDR2 is YYNGEE. Trimming cost V 5 bases and J 0 bases, with 15 bases left between them. DNA for the CDR3: TGTGCCAGCAGGGAGGGGGGCCTACACTCTGGGGCCAACGTCCTGACTTTC. Translated, it gives CASREGGLHSGANVLTF.

The gene calls are TRBV7-9 and TRBJ1-2; the D gene is possibly TRBD1 (5 bases). The germline CDR1 and CDR2 sequences are SEHNR and FQNEAQ (reference sequence). The V end lost 5 bases, the J end lost 7 bases, and 20 bases lay between the germline ends. The CDR3 spans 15 residues. The CDR3 DNA sequence: TGTGCCAGCAGCCCTTTTCCCGGGGGAGGGAGTGGCTACACCTTC. This translates into CASSPFPGGGSGYTF.

This chain connects TRBV11-1 to TRBJ2-1; D is unclear. The CDR3 spans 14 residues. Trimming pared 2 bases from V and 7 bases from J, leaving 12 bases between. Germline assignment: CDR1 SGHAT and CDR2 FQDESV (reference sequence). CDR3 amino acids: CASSLWLHYNEQFF. For the CDR3, the DNA is TGTGCCAGCAGCTTATGGCTACACTATAATGAGCAGTTCTTC.

This clone has just one count. The chain combines TRBV19 with TRBJ2-3; maybe TRBD1 (6 bases). The V gene's germline CDR1 is LNHDA and CDR2 SQIVND (reference sequence). Trimming took 1 base from V and 5 from J, leaving 16 bases between them. The CDR3 has 16 amino acids. The CDR3 is CASSIGLQGRLDTQYF. CDR3 DNA sequence: TGTGCCAGTAGTATAGGGCTGCAGGGGCGGTTAGATACGCAGTATTTT.

V is TRBV5-8 and J is TRBJ2-1; 7 bases fit TRBD2. This CDR3 is built from 14 residues. Germline CDR1 SGHTS, CDR2 YDEGEE. J lost 9 bases, V lost 4 bases, and 10 bases had no gene match. CDR3 amino acids: CASSATIAGGEQFF. The DNA for the CDR3 is TGTGCCAGCAGCGCCACAATAGCGGGCGGTGAGCAGTTCTTC. The full variable domain, completed using reference TRBV5-8 and TRBJ2-1, is EAGVTQSPTHLIKTRGQQATLRCSPISGHTSVYWYQQALGLGLQFLLWYDEGEERNRGNFPPRFSGRQFPNYSSELNVNALELEDSALYLCASSATIAGGEQFFGPGTRLTVL.

The CDR3 DNA reads TGTGCCAGCAGATTCAGGGGTGGCACTGAAGCTTTCTTT. Translating it yields CASRFRGGTEAFF. V and J are TRBV27 and TRBJ1-1, with D tentatively TRBD1 (6 bases). Germline V CDR1 and CDR2: MNHEY, SMNVEV (reference sequence). Between the trimmed V and J ends, which lost 6 bases and 4 bases, there was a span of 12 bases. There are 13 residues in the CDR3.

In DNA form, the CDR3 reads TGTGCCAGCAGTTTGCACATACGGGAAACCTCCTACAATGAGCAGTTCTTC. Translating gives CASSLHIRETSYNEQFF. The gene calls are TRBV28 and TRBJ2-1; weak D call: TRBD2 (5 bases). With 3 bases removed from V and 0 bases from J, the gap between germline ends came to 15 bases. The CDR3 loop spans 17 amino acids. The germline CDR1 and CDR2 sequences are MDHEN and SYDVKM.

This clone has only one observation. J is TRBJ1-3 and V is TRBV5-4; D not certain. This CDR3 is built from 15 residues. Germline V CDR1 and CDR2: SGHNT, YYREEE (reference sequence). The V end was cut by 0 bases, the J end by 0 bases, with 7 bases between. CDR3 loop: CASSLDVYSGNTIYF. The CDR3 DNA follows: TGTGCCAGCAGCTTGGACGTATACTCTGGAAACACCATATATTTT.

The chain couples TRBV10-3 to TRBJ2-1; D perhaps matches TRBD2 (5 bases). Germline V CDR1 and CDR2: ENHRY, SYGVKD. The CDR3 length is 13 residues. Trimming removed 7 bases from V and 5 bases from J, with 12 bases in between. The CDR3 reads CAIKGGHNNEQFF. In DNA form, the CDR3 reads TGTGCCATCAAAGGCGGGCACAACAATGAGCAGTTCTTC.